This T cell receptor (beta chain) was sequenced in a study of memory CD4+ T cells and cytomegalovirus serostatus. On the study more broadly: Donors were healthy Belgian adults, 10 or so CMV seropositive and roughly 25 seronegative.

To note about this clone: Its antigen is not known.

The sort gate was single viable CD3+CD4+CD8-CD45RO+ cells for memory CD4+ T cells. Germline V CDR1 and CDR2: MNHEY, SMNVEV (reference sequence). V dropped 5 bases and J dropped 4; count of bases not matched to a gene: 10. The CDR3 totals 15 residues. In the source study's methods: Out-of-frame sequences were removed, leaving 2,204,828 distinct TCRbeta sequences. Produced via immunoSEQ multiplex PCR; TCRdb's table is partial and in-frame only. V, J and clone size reflect that table, while D and trimming were determined from the DNA. Of 61,000 or so clones in the sample, over 70% are singletons; the top ten hold 0.53%. Study-wide results and limits: A US-trained random forest predicted CMV serostatus with median AUC around 0.91.

Sequenced input: memory CD4+ T cells from blood. The receptor was derived from an adult in good health and CMV-seronegative. Some clones in this sample may be carry-over from other donors' samples. The chain joins TRBV27 to TRBJ2-5, with 7 bases fitting TRBD1. CDR3 nucleotide sequence: TGTGCCAGCAGTCCAGCGTCAGGGGGTCGAGAGACCCAGTACTTC. Its translation is CASSPASGGRETQYF.